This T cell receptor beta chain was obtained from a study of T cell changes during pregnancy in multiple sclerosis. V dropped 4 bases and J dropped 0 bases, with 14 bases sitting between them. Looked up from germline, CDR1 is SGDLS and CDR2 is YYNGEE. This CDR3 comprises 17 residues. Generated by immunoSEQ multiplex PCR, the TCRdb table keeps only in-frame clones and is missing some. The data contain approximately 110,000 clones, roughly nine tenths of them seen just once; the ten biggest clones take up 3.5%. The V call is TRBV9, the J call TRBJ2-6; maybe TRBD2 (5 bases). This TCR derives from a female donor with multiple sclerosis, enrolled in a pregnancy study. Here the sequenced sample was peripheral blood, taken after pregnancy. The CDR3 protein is CASSSNRRGSGANVLTF. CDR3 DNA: TGTGCCAGCAGCTCAAATCGCCGGGGCTCTGGGGCCAACGTCCTGACTTTC.